One and the same sample provided the 31 T cell receptor beta chains below, sequenced in a study of cytomegalovirus exposure and HLA in healthy donors. Clones were sequenced by immunoSEQ multiplex PCR, and TCRdb holds only the in-frame ones, with some missing. The sample lists 110,000 to 150,000 clones; roughly 89% were seen once. Sequenced: PBMCs. Receptor source: a young woman in good health and CMV-seropositive.

The chain carries TRBV7-3 and TRBJ2-2, with D maybe TRBD2 (6 bases). Trimming pared 5 bases from V and 5 bases from J, leaving 15 bases between. CDR1 is SGHTA, CDR2 FQGTGA, per germline. The CDR3 sequence is 15 residues long. Written as DNA, the CDR3 is TGTGCCAGCAGCCCCAACGGAGGGCGGACCGGGGAGCTGTTTTTT. As protein: CASSPNGGRTGELFF.

Only one count was recorded for this clone. The chain employs TRBV18 and TRBJ1-1, with D unresolved. V was trimmed by 0 bases and J by 11 bases, leaving 13 bases between them. CDR3 length: 13 residues. Germline CDR1 is KGHSH and CDR2 is LQKENI. The chain's CDR3 is CASSPPEPLSAFF. The CDR3 region has the DNA TGTGCCAGCTCACCACCGGAGCCTCTATCTGCTTTCTTT.

This clone has only one observation. The V gene is TRBV4-1, the J gene TRBJ2-2; weak D call: TRBD2 (5 bases). V was pared by 2 bases and J by 0 bases, with 10 bases between. CDR1 is MGHRA, CDR2 YSYEKL, per germline. The CDR3 runs 16 residues. The CDR3 spells CASSQSRTANTGELFF. For the CDR3, the DNA is TGCGCCAGCAGCCAAAGCAGGACTGCGAACACCGGGGAGCTGTTTTTT.

This clone was detected many times. V is TRBV4-3 and J is TRBJ2-7; D ambiguous. CDR1 is LGHNA and CDR2 is YSLEER in the germline V gene. V was cut by 1 base and J by 3 bases, with 7 bases left in between. The CDR3 contains 13 residues. In DNA, the CDR3 is TGCGCCAGCAGCCAAGCCCGAGACTACGAGCAGTACTTC. Translated, it gives CASSQARDYEQYF.

This chain uses TRBV4-1 with TRBJ2-7; the D is unclear. The CDR3 runs to 15 residues. Between the trimmed V and J ends, which lost 0 bases and 2 bases, there was a span of 11 bases. Germline-derived CDR1 and CDR2 are MGHRA and YSYEKL. The CDR3 here is CASSQETATPYEQYF. CDR3 nucleotide sequence: TGCGCCAGCAGCCAAGAAACAGCCACCCCCTACGAGCAGTACTTC.

The chain joins TRBV2 to TRBJ2-1, with 15 nucleotides matching TRBD2. Trimming at V came to 2 bases and at J to 1 base, leaving 12 bases not matched to a gene. Germline CDR1 and CDR2: SNHLY and FYNNEI. This CDR3 has 21 residues. The CDR3 DNA reads as TGTGCCAGCAGTGAACCAGGGGTCGGGACTAGCGGGGGGATTTCCTACAATGAGCAGTTCTTC. Residues: CASSEPGVGTSGGISYNEQFF.

The chain joins TRBV9 to TRBJ1-2; D possibly corresponds to TRBD1 (6 bases). Germline V lookup: CDR1 SGDLS, CDR2 YYNGEE. CDR3 length: 12 amino acids. The V gene lost 4 bases and the J gene lost 8 bases, with 12 bases spanning the gap. CDR3 region: CASSKLQGGYTF. The CDR3 DNA is TGTGCCAGCAGCAAACTACAGGGCGGCTACACCTTC.

V usage is TRBV27 and J usage is TRBJ2-7; D possibly corresponds to TRBD1 (7 bases). This CDR3 is 16 amino acids long. V was trimmed by 5 bases and J by 2 bases, leaving 19 bases between them. Germline V gives CDR1 MNHEY, CDR2 SMNVEV (reference sequence). The CDR3 DNA reads as TGTGCCAGCAGTACGACGGCAGGGGGGTTTCCCTACGAGCAGTACTTC. Protein product: CASSTTAGGFPYEQYF.

The chain couples TRBV30 to TRBJ2-5, with D tentatively TRBD2 (5 bases). The germline V gene encodes CDR1 GTSNPN and CDR2 SVGIG (reference sequence). V dropped 0 bases and J dropped 5 bases, with 7 bases sitting between them. There are 12 residues in the CDR3. CDR3 protein: CAWSVLGETQYF. In nucleotides, the CDR3 is TGTGCCTGGAGTGTACTAGGGGAGACCCAGTACTTC.

J is TRBJ1-2 and V is TRBV19; 10 nucleotides match TRBD1. This CDR3 is built from 13 residues. The germline V gene has CDR1 LNHDA and CDR2 SQIVND (reference sequence). J lost 6 bases, V lost 3 bases, and 1 base had no gene match. CDR3 nucleotides: TGTGCCAGTAGTATTGGACAGGGGGATGGCTACACCTTC. Protein product: CASSIGQGDGYTF.

V and J are TRBV10-3 and TRBJ1-3, with 12 bases fitting TRBD1. Germline lookup yields CDR1 ENHRY and CDR2 SYGVKD. The trim removed 2 bases at V and 2 bases at J, leaving 1 base unmatched. The CDR3 extends over 16 amino acids. CDR3 loop: CAISEGTGGAGNTIYF. CDR3 DNA: TGTGCCATCAGTGAGGGGACAGGGGGCGCTGGAAACACCATATATTTT.

This chain uses TRBV6-4 with TRBJ2-2; perhaps TRBD2 as D (6 bases). Germline CDR1 is MRHNA and CDR2 is SNTAGT. CDR3 length: 13 amino acids. V was trimmed by 8 bases and J by 0 bases, leaving 7 bases between them. The DNA for the CDR3 is TGTGCCAGCGGGGGGACGAACACCGGGGAGCTGTTTTTT. Encoded protein: CASGGTNTGELFF.

This chain connects TRBV2 to TRBJ2-4; D possibly corresponds to TRBD1 (6 bases). V was shortened by 4 bases and J by 0 bases, with 16 bases between the two germline ends. Germline-derived CDR1 and CDR2 are SNHLY and FYNNEI. The CDR3 loop spans 17 amino acids. CDR3 amino acids: CASSGSDRLLAKNIQYF. CDR3 DNA: TGTGCCAGCAGTGGATCCGACAGGTTGTTAGCCAAAAACATTCAGTACTTC.

V and J are TRBV18 and TRBJ1-2; 8 positions match TRBD1. Trimming took 3 bases from V and 3 from J; bases not matched to a gene: 0. This CDR3 is 13 amino acids long. Germline V gene data show CDR1 as KGHSH and CDR2 as LQKENI. The chain's CDR3 is CASSPDRDYGYTF. The CDR3 DNA follows: TGTGCCAGCTCACCGGACAGGGACTATGGCTACACCTTC.

The chain employs TRBV6-6 and TRBJ1-5; 7 positions match TRBD1. V trimming: 4 bases; J trimming: 10 bases; junction bases outside the gene matches: 10. The CDR3 contains 14 residues. CDR1 is MNHNY, CDR2 SVGAGI, per germline (reference sequence). CDR3 nucleotide sequence: TGTGCCAGCAGTTCCCAGACAGGGCGCTCACCCCAGCATTTT. It translates to CASSSQTGRSPQHF.

The rearrangement joins TRBV27 to TRBJ2-2, with 10 bases identical to TRBD2. The CDR3 spans 16 residues. CDR1 and CDR2 from the germline V gene are MNHEY and SMNVEV (reference sequence). After removal of 5 bases from V and 7 bases from J, the junction contained 10 bases not matched to a gene. The CDR3 DNA reads as TGTGCCAGCAGTCCTTGGACTAGCGGATCTGGCGGGGAGCTGTTTTTT. This sequence encodes CASSPWTSGSGGELFF.

This sequence joins TRBV11-2 and TRBJ2-3; TRBD2 aligns across 10 bases. J gave up 6 bases and V 5 bases, and 11 bases lay outside the gene matches. CDR3 size: 16 residues. Germline V gene sequence: CDR1 SGHAT, CDR2 FQNNGV. The CDR3 spells CASSRERGGGLDTQYF. The CDR3 nucleotides are TGTGCCAGCAGCCGTGAGCGGGGGGGCGGCCTTGATACGCAGTATTTT.

The V and J genes are TRBV30 and TRBJ2-2; unclear D gene. The length of the CDR3 is 14 residues. Trimming pared 4 bases from V and 3 bases from J, leaving 12 bases between. CDR1 and CDR2 (germline): GTSNPN, SVGIG (reference sequence). The CDR3 sequence: CAWIRPGDTGELFF. The CDR3 DNA reads as TGTGCCTGGATCCGACCCGGAGACACCGGGGAGCTGTTTTTT.

The chain uses TRBV28 and TRBJ1-4; the match to TRBD1 covers 10 bases. This CDR3 spans 13 amino acids. Germline CDR1 is MDHEN and CDR2 is SYDVKM. V lost 4 bases, J lost 11 bases, and 4 bases stayed unmatched. CDR3 nucleotide sequence: TGTGCCAGCAGTTCTACGGACAGGGGGAAACTGTTTTTT. Its translation is CASSSTDRGKLFF. The complete variable domain, with remaining parts taken from reference TRBV28 and TRBJ1-4, reads DVKVTQSSRYLVKRTGEKVFLECVQDMDHENMFWYRQDPGLGLRLIYFSYDVKMKEKGDIPEGYSVSREKKERFSLILESASTNQTSMYLCASSSTDRGKLFFGSGTQLSVL.

V gene TRBV6-4 combines with J gene TRBJ2-3; possible D gene TRBD2, 8 bases. Germline V gene sequence: CDR1 MRHNA, CDR2 SNTAGT. Trimming cost V 6 bases and J 6 bases, with 22 bases left between them. CDR3 length equals 16 residues. This chain's CDR3 is CASSKQAGAQGDTQYF. In DNA form, the CDR3 reads TGTGCCAGCAGCAAACAAGCGGGGGCACAGGGGGATACGCAGTATTTT.

The chain employs TRBV9 and TRBJ1-2, with 12 bases lining up with TRBD1. The V gene's germline CDR1 is SGDLS and CDR2 YYNGEE. The CDR3 sequence is 14 residues long. Trimming removed 4 bases from V and 6 bases from J; junction bases left unmatched: 4. Written as DNA, the CDR3 is TGTGCCAGCAGCCTTGGGACAGGGGGCAATGGCTACACCTTC. Protein: CASSLGTGGNGYTF. The full variable domain, in which reference TRBV9 and TRBJ1-2 provide the parts outside the CDR3, is DSGVTQTPKHLITATGQRVTLRCSPRSGDLSVYWYQQSLDQGLQFLIQYYNGEERAKGNILERFSAQQFPDLHSELNLSSLELGDSALYFCASSLGTGGNGYTFGSGTRLTVV.

This rearrangement joins TRBV14 to TRBJ2-3; 9 positions match TRBD1. Trimming took 1 base from V and 3 from J; bases not matched to a gene: 14. The germline gives CDR1 SGHDN, CDR2 FVKESK. The CDR3 has 19 residues. Here the CDR3 reads CASSQAVGTGRFGTDTQYF. CDR3 nucleotides: TGTGCCAGCAGCCAAGCCGTCGGGACAGGGAGATTTGGGACAGATACGCAGTATTTT. The full variable domain, rest sourced from reference TRBV14 and TRBJ2-3, is EAGVTQFPSHSVIEKGQTVTLRCDPISGHDNLYWYRRVMGKEIKFLLHFVKESKQDESGMPNNRFLAERTGGTYSTLKVQPAELEDSGVYFCASSQAVGTGRFGTDTQYFGPGTRLTVL.

The chain joins TRBV30 to TRBJ2-3; 10 nucleotides agree with TRBD2. The CDR3 is made up of 15 amino acids. Germline lookup yields CDR1 GTSNPN and CDR2 SVGIG (reference sequence). V was clipped by 3 bases and J by 4 bases; unmatched bases: 7. CDR3 coding DNA: TGTGCCTGGAGGGTCAGCGGGGGGGGCCCAGATACGCAGTATTTT. Translating it yields CAWRVSGGGPDTQYF.

V and J are TRBV9 and TRBJ2-7; the D gene is possibly TRBD2 (5 bases). The CDR3 is 15 residues long. Germline V gene data show CDR1 as SGDLS and CDR2 as YYNGEE. Deletions cut 0 bases from V and 1 base from J, with 11 bases between. The CDR3 DNA follows: TGTGCCAGCAGCGTAGCTGGGAGTCCTTCCTACGAGCAGTACTTC. Protein: CASSVAGSPSYEQYF.

The rearrangement links TRBV7-9 to TRBJ2-2; no clear D gene. The CDR3 contains 14 residues. V was shortened by 1 base and J by 0 bases, with 3 bases between the two germline ends. The germline V gene encodes CDR1 SEHNR and CDR2 FQNEAQ (reference sequence). The chain's CDR3 is CASSLVTNTGELFF. CDR3 in DNA: TGTGCCAGCAGCTTAGTAACGAACACCGGGGAGCTGTTTTTT.

V usage is TRBV9 and J usage is TRBJ2-3; 8 nucleotides align to TRBD2. This CDR3 is built from 17 residues. V lost 3 bases, J lost 0 bases, and 9 bases stayed unmatched. Germline assignment: CDR1 SGDLS and CDR2 YYNGEE. The CDR3 DNA reads as TGTGCCAGCAGCGGTACCCGGGGGGGTTCGAGCACAGATACGCAGTATTTT. Translated: CASSGTRGGSSTDTQYF.

The V and J genes are TRBV27 and TRBJ1-1, with D hard to call. Between the trimmed V and J ends, which lost 2 bases and 1 base, there was a span of 8 bases. The CDR3 has 14 residues. Germline-derived CDR1 and CDR2 are MNHEY and SMNVEV (reference sequence). CDR3 sequence (DNA): TGTGCCAGCAGTTTAAATCTGTGGAACACTGAAGCTTTCTTT. Its protein product is CASSLNLWNTEAFF.

The chain combines TRBV19 with TRBJ1-3; D is possibly TRBD1 (5 bases). The length of the CDR3 is 15 residues. V was cut by 3 bases and J by 1 base, with 10 bases left in between. CDR1 is LNHDA, CDR2 SQIVND, per germline (reference sequence). The CDR3 loop reads CASSMARVSGNTIYF. The DNA of the CDR3 is TGTGCCAGTAGTATGGCCAGGGTATCTGGAAACACCATATATTTT.

This rearrangement joins TRBV15 to TRBJ1-1, with D possibly being TRBD1 (5 bases). V gave up 5 bases and J gave up 1 base, with 5 bases separating them. The germline V gene has CDR1 LNHNV and CDR2 YYDKDF (reference sequence). The CDR3 consists of 12 residues. The CDR3 is CATSQGNTEAFF. CDR3 DNA: TGTGCCACCAGCCAGGGGAACACTGAAGCTTTCTTT.

The V and J genes are TRBV6-4 and TRBJ2-2; no firm D call. CDR1 and CDR2 (germline): MRHNA, SNTAGT. The CDR3 runs 13 residues. Trimming took off 3 bases at V and 3 bases at J, with 5 bases between the two ends. CDR3 DNA: TGTGCCAGCAGTGAGCAGGACACCGGGGAGCTGTTTTTT. It encodes CASSEQDTGELFF.

The genes are TRBV9 and TRBJ1-3; tentative D call: TRBD1 (6 bases). Per the germline V gene, CDR1 is SGDLS and CDR2 is YYNGEE. Trimming left V 2 bases short and J 4 bases short, with 13 bases between. The CDR3 contains 15 residues. CDR3 sequence (DNA): TGTGCCAGCAGCGTCGCCGGGACACACGGAAACACCATATATTTT. Its protein product is CASSVAGTHGNTIYF. The full variable domain, in which reference TRBV9 and TRBJ1-3 provide the parts outside the CDR3, is DSGVTQTPKHLITATGQRVTLRCSPRSGDLSVYWYQQSLDQGLQFLIQYYNGEERAKGNILERFSAQQFPDLHSELNLSSLELGDSALYFCASSVAGTHGNTIYFGEGSWLTVV.